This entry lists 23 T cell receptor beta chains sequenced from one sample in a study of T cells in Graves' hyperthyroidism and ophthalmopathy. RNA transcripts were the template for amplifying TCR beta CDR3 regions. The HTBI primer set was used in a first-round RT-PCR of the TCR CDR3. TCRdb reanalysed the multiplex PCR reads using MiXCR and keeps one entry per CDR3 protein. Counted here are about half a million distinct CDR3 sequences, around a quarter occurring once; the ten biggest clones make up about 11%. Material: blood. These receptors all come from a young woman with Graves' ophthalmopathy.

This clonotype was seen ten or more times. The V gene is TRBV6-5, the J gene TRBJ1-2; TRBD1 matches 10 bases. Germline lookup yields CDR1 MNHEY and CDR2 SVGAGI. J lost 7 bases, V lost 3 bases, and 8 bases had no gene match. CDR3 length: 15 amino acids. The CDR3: CASSYSGTGVAGYTF. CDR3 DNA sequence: TGTGCCAGCAGTTATTCCGGGACAGGGGTGGCTGGCTACACCTTC.

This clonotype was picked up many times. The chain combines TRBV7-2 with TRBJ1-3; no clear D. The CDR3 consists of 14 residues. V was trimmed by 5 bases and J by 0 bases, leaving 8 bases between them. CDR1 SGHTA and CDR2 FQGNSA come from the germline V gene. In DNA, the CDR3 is TGTGCCAGCAGCGCACAGCCCTCTGGAAACACCATATATTTT. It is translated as CASSAQPSGNTIYF.

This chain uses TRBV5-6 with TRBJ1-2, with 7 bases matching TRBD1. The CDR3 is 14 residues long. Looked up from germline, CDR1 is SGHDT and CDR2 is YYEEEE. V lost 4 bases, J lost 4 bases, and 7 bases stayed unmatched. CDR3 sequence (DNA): TGTGCCAGCAGCCGACAGGGATTGCGCTATGGCTACACCTTC. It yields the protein CASSRQGLRYGYTF. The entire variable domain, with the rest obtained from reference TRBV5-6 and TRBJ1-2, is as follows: DAGVTQSPTHLIKTRGQQVTLRCSPKSGHDTVSWYQQALGQGPQFIFQYYEEEERQRGNFPDRFSGHQFPNYSSELNVNALLLGDSALYLCASSRQGLRYGYTFGSGTRLTVV.

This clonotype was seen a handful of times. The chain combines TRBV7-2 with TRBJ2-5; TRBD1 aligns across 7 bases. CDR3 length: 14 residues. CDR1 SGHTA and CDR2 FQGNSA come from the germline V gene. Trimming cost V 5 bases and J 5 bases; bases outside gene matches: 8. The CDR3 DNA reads TGTGCCAGCAGCAGAGACAGGGCGGAGGAGACCCAGTACTTC. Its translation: CASSRDRAEETQYF. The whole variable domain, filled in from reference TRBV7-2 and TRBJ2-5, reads GAGVSQSPSNKVTEKGKDVELRCDPISGHTALYWYRQSLGQGLEFLIYFQGNSAPDKSGLPSDRFSAERTGGSVSTLTIQRTQQEDSAVYLCASSRDRAEETQYFGPGTRLLVL.

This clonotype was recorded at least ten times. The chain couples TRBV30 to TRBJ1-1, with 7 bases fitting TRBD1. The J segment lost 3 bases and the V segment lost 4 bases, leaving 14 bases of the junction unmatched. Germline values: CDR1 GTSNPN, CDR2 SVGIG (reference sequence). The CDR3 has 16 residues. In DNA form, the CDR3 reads TGTGCCTGGAAGGATCCGCGACAGGGATTGCACACTGAAGCTTTCTTT. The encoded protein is CAWKDPRQGLHTEAFF.

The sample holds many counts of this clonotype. CDR3 sequence (DNA): TGTGCCAGCAGCTCACAGAACACTGAAGCTTTCTTT. It specifies CASSSQNTEAFF. This sequence joins TRBV7-9 and TRBJ1-1, with D uncertain. This CDR3 has 12 residues. Looked up from germline, CDR1 is SEHNR and CDR2 is FQNEAQ (reference sequence). V was cut by 4 bases and J by 1 base, with 4 bases left in between.

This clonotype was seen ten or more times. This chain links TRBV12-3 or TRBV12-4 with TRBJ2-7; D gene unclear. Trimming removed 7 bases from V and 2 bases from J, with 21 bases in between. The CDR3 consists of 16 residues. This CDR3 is CASTPRASRITYEQYF. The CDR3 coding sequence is TGTGCCAGCACCCCTCGGGCATCCCGTATAACCTACGAGCAGTACTTC.

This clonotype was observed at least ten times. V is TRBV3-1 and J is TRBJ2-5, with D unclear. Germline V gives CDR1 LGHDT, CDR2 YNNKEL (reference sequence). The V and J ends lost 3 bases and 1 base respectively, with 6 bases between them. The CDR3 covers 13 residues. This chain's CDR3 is CASSQTFQETQYF. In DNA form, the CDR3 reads TGTGCCAGCAGCCAGACCTTCCAAGAGACCCAGTACTTC.

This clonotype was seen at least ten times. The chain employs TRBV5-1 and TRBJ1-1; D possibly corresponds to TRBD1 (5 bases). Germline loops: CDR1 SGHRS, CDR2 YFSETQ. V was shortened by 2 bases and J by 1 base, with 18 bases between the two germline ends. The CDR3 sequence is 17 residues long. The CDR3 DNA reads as TGCGCCAGCAGCTTATTTAGTGACCCGACAGCGAACACTGAAGCTTTCTTT. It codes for CASSLFSDPTANTEAFF.

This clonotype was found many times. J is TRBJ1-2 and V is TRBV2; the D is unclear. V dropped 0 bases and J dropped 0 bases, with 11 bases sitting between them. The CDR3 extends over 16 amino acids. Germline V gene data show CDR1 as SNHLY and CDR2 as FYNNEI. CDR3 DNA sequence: TGTGCCAGCAGTGAAGCAAAGCGAGCTTCTAACTATGGCTACACCTTC. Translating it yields CASSEAKRASNYGYTF.

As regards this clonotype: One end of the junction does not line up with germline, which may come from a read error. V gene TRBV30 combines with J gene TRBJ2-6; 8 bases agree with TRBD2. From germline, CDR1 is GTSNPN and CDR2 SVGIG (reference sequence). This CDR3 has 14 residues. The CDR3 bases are TGTGCCTGGGAAGCGGGAGCTGGGGCCAACGTCCTGACCTTC. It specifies CAWEAGAGANVLTF.

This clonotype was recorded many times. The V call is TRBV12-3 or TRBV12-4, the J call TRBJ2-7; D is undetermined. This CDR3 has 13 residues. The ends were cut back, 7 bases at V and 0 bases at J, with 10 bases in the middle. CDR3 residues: CASTWAHSYEQYF. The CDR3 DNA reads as TGTGCCAGCACGTGGGCCCACTCCTACGAGCAGTACTTC.

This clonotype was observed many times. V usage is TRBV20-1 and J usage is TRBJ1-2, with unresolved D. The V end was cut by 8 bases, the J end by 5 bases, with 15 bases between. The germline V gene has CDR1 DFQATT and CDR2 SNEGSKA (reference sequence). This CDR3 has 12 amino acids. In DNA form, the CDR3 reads TGCAGTCCCGTCGGGAGCACTTATGGCTACACCTTC. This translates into CSPVGSTYGYTF.

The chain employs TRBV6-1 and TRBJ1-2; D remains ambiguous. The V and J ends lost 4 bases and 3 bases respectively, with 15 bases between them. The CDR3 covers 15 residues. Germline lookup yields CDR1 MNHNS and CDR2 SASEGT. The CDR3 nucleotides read TGTGCCAGCAGTGGCCGATGGGCGTTGGACTATGGCTACACCTTC. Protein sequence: CASSGRWALDYGYTF.

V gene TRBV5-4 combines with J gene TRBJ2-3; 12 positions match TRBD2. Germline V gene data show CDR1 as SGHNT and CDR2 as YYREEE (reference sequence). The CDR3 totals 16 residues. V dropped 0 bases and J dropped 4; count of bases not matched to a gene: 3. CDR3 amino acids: CASSLASGGAADTQYF. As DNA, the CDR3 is TGTGCCAGCAGCTTGGCTAGCGGGGGGGCCGCAGATACGCAGTATTTT. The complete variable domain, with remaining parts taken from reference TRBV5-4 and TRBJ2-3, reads ETGVTQSPTHLIKTRGQQVTLRCSSQSGHNTVSWYQQALGQGPQFIFQYYREEENGRGNFPPRFSGLQFPNYSSELNVNALELDDSALYLCASSLASGGAADTQYFGPGTRLTVL.

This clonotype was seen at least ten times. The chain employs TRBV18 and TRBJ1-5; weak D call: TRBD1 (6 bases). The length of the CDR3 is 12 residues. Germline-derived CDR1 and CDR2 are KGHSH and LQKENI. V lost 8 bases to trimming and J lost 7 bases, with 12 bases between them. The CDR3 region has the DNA TGTGCCAGCAGTCCACAGGGACAGCCCCAGCATTTT. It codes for CASSPQGQPQHF.

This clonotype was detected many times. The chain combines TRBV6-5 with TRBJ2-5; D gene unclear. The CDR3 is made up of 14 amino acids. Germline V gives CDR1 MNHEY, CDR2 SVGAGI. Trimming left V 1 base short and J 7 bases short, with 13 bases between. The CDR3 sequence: CASSYLEQSGTQYF. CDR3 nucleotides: TGTGCCAGCAGTTACTTAGAGCAGTCGGGGACCCAGTACTTC.

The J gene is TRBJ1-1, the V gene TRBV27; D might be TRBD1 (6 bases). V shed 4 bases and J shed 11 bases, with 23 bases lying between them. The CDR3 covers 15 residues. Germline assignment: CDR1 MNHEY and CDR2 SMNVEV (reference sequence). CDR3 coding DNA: TGTGCCAGCAGTTCATATTGGGACGGCGATAGGGGGGCTTTCTTT. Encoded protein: CASSSYWDGDRGAFF.

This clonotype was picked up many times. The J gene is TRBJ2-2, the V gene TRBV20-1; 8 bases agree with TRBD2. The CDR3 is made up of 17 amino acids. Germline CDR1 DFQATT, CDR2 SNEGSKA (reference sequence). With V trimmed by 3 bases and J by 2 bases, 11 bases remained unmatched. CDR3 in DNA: TGCAGTGCTAGGGACTATCAGCGGGGGCTTAACACCGGGGAGCTGTTTTTT. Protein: CSARDYQRGLNTGELFF.

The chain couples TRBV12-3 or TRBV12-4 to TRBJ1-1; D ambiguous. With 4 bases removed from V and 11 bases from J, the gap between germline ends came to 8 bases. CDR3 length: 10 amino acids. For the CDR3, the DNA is TGTGCCAGCAGTTCGTCCCGGGCTTTCTTT. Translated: CASSSSRAFF.

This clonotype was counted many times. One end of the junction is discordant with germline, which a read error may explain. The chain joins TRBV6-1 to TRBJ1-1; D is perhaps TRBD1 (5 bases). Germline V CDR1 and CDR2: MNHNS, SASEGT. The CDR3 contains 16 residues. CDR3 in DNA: TGTGCCAGCAGCTCAATGTCAGGGCGGGTTGACACTGAGGCTTTCTTT. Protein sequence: CASSSMSGRVDTEAFF.

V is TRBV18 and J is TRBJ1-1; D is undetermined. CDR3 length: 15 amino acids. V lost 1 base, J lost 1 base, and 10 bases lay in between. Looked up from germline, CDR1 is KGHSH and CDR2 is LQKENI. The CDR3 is CASSPRERANTEAFF. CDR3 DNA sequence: TGTGCCAGCTCACCACGAGAGAGGGCGAACACTGAAGCTTTCTTT.

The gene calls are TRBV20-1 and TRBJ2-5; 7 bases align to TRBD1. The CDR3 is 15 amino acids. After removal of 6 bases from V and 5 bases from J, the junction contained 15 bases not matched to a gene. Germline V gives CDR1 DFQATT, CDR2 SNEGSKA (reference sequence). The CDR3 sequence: CSAASRDSLSETQYF. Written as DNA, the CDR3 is TGCAGTGCCGCCTCAAGGGACAGTCTTTCTGAGACCCAGTACTTC.